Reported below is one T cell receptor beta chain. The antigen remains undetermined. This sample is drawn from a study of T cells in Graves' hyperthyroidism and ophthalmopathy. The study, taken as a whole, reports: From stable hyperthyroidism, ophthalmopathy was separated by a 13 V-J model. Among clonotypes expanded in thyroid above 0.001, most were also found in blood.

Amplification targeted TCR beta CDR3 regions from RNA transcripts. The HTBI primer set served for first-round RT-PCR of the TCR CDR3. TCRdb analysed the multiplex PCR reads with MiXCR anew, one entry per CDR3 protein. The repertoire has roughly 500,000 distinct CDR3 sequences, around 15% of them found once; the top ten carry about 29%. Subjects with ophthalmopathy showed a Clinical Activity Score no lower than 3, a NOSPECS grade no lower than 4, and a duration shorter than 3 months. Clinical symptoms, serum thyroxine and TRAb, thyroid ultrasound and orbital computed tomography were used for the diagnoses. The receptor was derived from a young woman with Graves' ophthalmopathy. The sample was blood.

CDR3 DNA sequence: TGTGCCAGCAGCCAAGAGGCCGGGACACTCAATCAGCCCCAGCATTTT. It is translated as CASSQEAGTLNQPQHF. V is TRBV3-2 and J is TRBJ1-5; the table calls TRBD1, which could not be checked here. TRBV3-2 is a recognized pseudogene. CDR3 length: 16 amino acids.